Detailed here is one T cell receptor beta chain. Antigen: not known. These data are taken from a study of glioma-infiltrating T cells after dendritic cell vaccination. Looking at the study overall: Monocyte-derived dendritic cells, cultured six to seven days with IL-4 and GM-CSF, were pulsed with autologous tumor lysate.

J was trimmed by 4 bases and V by 0 bases; bases with no gene match: 7. There are 16 residues in the CDR3. Germline V gives CDR1 LGHNA, CDR2 YNFKEQ. Findings and caveats of the study: Higher TCR clonality did not directly relate to longer survival.

Sequenced by immunoSEQ multiplex PCR; TCRdb stores in-frame clones only, minus some. The sample yields 65,000 to 90,000 clones, over 75% seen once. The sample consisted of blood, taken before dendritic cell vaccination. The sequence derives from a human donor with glioblastoma. The chain recombines TRBV4-2 with TRBJ1-1; 8 positions agree with TRBD1. CDR3 DNA sequence: TGTGCCAGCAGCCAAGATCGAGACAGGGGAGGCACTGAAGCTTTCTTT. Translation: CASSQDRDRGGTEAFF.